The 22 T cell receptor beta chains reported below all come from one sample, sequenced in a study of blood T cells in healthy people across ages. Primers used in a second PCR of roughly 6 to 11 cycles were a sample-barcoded 5' primer and a J-beta primer mix. MiXCR was run by TCRdb on the 5' RACE reads, yielding one entry per CDR3 protein. The sample has about 640,000 distinct CDR3 sequences; about 54% are singletons. Sample: blood. All receptors come from a man in his sixties in good health.

The table lists this clonotype with a few counts. The V gene is TRBV20-1, the J gene TRBJ2-6, with D possibly matching TRBD1 (5 bases). Germline V lookup: CDR1 DFQATT, CDR2 SNEGSKA (reference sequence). V was pared by 6 bases and J by 4 bases, with 10 bases between. The CDR3 is made up of 13 amino acids. CDR3 amino acids: CSAQGPGANVLTF. In DNA form, the CDR3 reads TGCAGTGCCCAGGGTCCCGGGGCCAACGTCCTGACTTTC.

This clonotype was counted once. The genes are TRBV29-1 and TRBJ2-3; tentative D call: TRBD2 (6 bases). The germline V gene has CDR1 SQVTM and CDR2 ANQGSEA. The length of the CDR3 is 11 residues. The V gene lost 7 bases and the J gene lost 2 bases, with 7 bases spanning the gap. DNA for the CDR3: TGCAGCGGGGACTCCACAGATACGCAGTATTTT. It codes for CSGDSTDTQYF.

This clonotype has a single count. V and J are TRBV3-1 and TRBJ2-5; maybe TRBD1 (6 bases). Germline V CDR1 and CDR2: LGHDT, YNNKEL (reference sequence). The CDR3 length is 15 residues. Trimming took 2 bases from V and 2 from J, leaving 12 bases between them. The CDR3 spells CASSQHGTTQETQYF. The CDR3 bases are TGTGCCAGCAGCCAACACGGGACAACGCAAGAGACCCAGTACTTC.

The rearrangement joins TRBV11-2 to TRBJ2-1; TRBD1 agrees at 7 bases. CDR3 length: 13 amino acids. The germline V gene encodes CDR1 SGHAT and CDR2 FQNNGV. V lost 5 bases, J lost 9 bases, and 7 bases stayed unmatched. CDR3: CASSQGVRGEQFF. The CDR3 DNA is TGTGCCAGCAGCCAGGGGGTCCGGGGTGAGCAGTTCTTC.

CDR3 sequence (DNA): TGCAGTGCGCCGTCCTGGGCGGGGGGGGAGACTGAAGCTTTCTTT. Its protein is CSAPSWAGGETEAFF. The chain is built from TRBV20-1 and TRBJ1-1; TRBD1 might be the D (5 bases). Germline CDR1 reads DFQATT; CDR2 reads SNEGSKA (reference sequence). The CDR3 extends over 15 amino acids. The V gene lost 6 bases and the J gene lost 5 bases, with 22 bases spanning the gap.

DNA of the CDR3: TGTGCCAGCTCACCACCGGCCGGACTAGCGGGGGCCAATGAGCAGTTCTTC. Amino acid sequence: CASSPPAGLAGANEQFF. The V call is TRBV18, the J call TRBJ2-1, with TRBD2 identical over 13 bases. CDR3 length: 17 amino acids. Unmatched junction bases numbered 5, after V lost 0 bases and J lost 6 bases. Germline CDR1 and CDR2: KGHSH and LQKENI. Full variable domain (remainder filled in from reference TRBV18 and TRBJ2-1): NAGVMQNPRHLVRRRGQEARLRCSPMKGHSHVYWYRQLPEEGLKFMVYLQKENIIDESGMPKERFSAEFPKEGPSILRIQQVVRGDSAAYFCASSPPAGLAGANEQFFGPGTRLTVL.

The CDR3 spells CSARPGRETQYF. The CDR3 DNA sequence: TGCAGTGCTAGGCCAGGGAGGGAGACCCAGTACTTC. The gene calls are TRBV20-1 and TRBJ2-5; perhaps TRBD2 as D (6 bases). This CDR3 has 12 residues. The V gene lost 3 bases and the J gene lost 5 bases, with 10 bases spanning the gap. Germline CDR1 DFQATT, CDR2 SNEGSKA (reference sequence).

This clonotype turned up a few times. V gene TRBV5-1 combines with J gene TRBJ2-3; 10 positions agree with TRBD2. V lost 3 bases and J lost 6; bases outside the gene matches: 10. Germline CDR1 and CDR2: SGHRS and YFSETQ. This CDR3 is 16 amino acids long. Written as DNA, the CDR3 is TGCGCCAGCAGCTCCCTACTAGCGGGGCCGGGGGATACGCAGTATTTT. Its protein is CASSSLLAGPGDTQYF.

The chain has TRBV29-1 and TRBJ1-2, with 7 bases lining up with TRBD1. The CDR3 runs to 14 residues. The germline CDR1 and CDR2 sequences are SQVTM and ANQGSEA. Germline trimming cut 6 bases from V and 3 bases from J; bases unmatched to any gene: 10. The CDR3 sequence is CSVLPLGQHYGYTF. The CDR3 DNA is TGCAGCGTCCTTCCCCTGGGACAGCACTATGGCTACACCTTC.

The chain combines TRBV5-5 with TRBJ2-7; no clear D. The last part of the DNA fits TRBJ2-5 better; the J call may be wrong. Germline V gene sequence: CDR1 SGHKS, CDR2 YYEKEE (reference sequence). The CDR3 runs to 13 residues. CDR3 region: CASSLAEVETQYF. The CDR3, as DNA: TGTGCCAGCAGCTTGGCCGAGGTAGAGACCCAGTACTTC.

In this sample, this clonotype turned up a few times. The chain is built from TRBV12-3 or TRBV12-4 and TRBJ2-5, with D perhaps TRBD2 (7 bases). This CDR3 spans 15 amino acids. V was pared by 6 bases and J by 5 bases, with 19 bases between. The CDR3 DNA is TGTGCCAGCAGCCGAGACCGGGCGGGGGCTGAGACCCAGTACTTC. Translation gives CASSRDRAGAETQYF.

The rearrangement links TRBV7-9 to TRBJ1-2; 7 nucleotides align to TRBD1. V trimming: 0 bases; J trimming: 6 bases; junction bases outside the gene matches: 4. The CDR3 consists of 14 residues. Germline loops: CDR1 SEHNR, CDR2 FQNEAQ (reference sequence). CDR3 amino acids: CASSLAGGRDGYTF. The CDR3 bases are TGTGCCAGCAGCTTAGCAGGGGGCAGGGATGGCTACACCTTC.

The sample holds one count of this clonotype. The chain has TRBV18 and TRBJ2-5; a weak D match, TRBD2 (5 bases). There are 12 residues in the CDR3. Between the trimmed V and J ends, which lost 8 bases and 11 bases, there was a span of 18 bases. The V gene's germline CDR1 is KGHSH and CDR2 LQKENI. The CDR3 region is CASSLFGREQYF. DNA of the CDR3: TGTGCCAGCAGCTTATTCGGTAGGGAGCAGTACTTC.

CDR3 amino acids: CASSVGARAASEQYF. Written as DNA, the CDR3 is TGTGCCAGCAGCGTAGGGGCGAGGGCTGCTAGTGAGCAGTACTTC. V and J are TRBV9 and TRBJ2-7, with D perhaps TRBD2 (5 bases). The V gene's germline CDR1 is SGDLS and CDR2 YYNGEE. V gave up 0 bases and J gave up 7 bases, with 17 bases separating them. The CDR3 spans 15 residues.

The chain uses TRBV20-1 and TRBJ2-5; the match to TRBD1 covers 8 bases. The V segment lost 5 bases and the J segment 5 bases; nucleotides outside the gene matches: 10. Germline CDR1 reads DFQATT; CDR2 reads SNEGSKA (reference sequence). The CDR3 has 14 amino acids. The CDR3 DNA follows: TGCAGTGCTCCCACAGCAGGGGGCGCGGAGACCCAGTACTTC. It yields the protein CSAPTAGGAETQYF.

The chain combines TRBV29-1 with TRBJ2-1; TRBD2 aligns across 7 bases. In germline, CDR1 is SQVTM, CDR2 ANQGSEA. The CDR3 consists of 14 residues. V lost 4 bases, J lost 3 bases, and 6 bases stayed unmatched. The CDR3 bases are TGCAGCGTTGTGGGTAGCGGGTACTACAATGAGCAGTTCTTC. Its translation: CSVVGSGYYNEQFF.

The rearrangement links TRBV7-8 to TRBJ2-3, with D perhaps TRBD2 (6 bases). The germline CDR1 and CDR2 sequences are SGHVS and FQNEAQ. The CDR3 spans 13 residues. With 1 base removed from V and 6 bases from J, the gap between germline ends came to 8 bases. CDR3 protein: CASSLEGRDTQYF. The CDR3 DNA sequence: TGTGCCAGCAGCTTAGAAGGGAGGGATACGCAGTATTTT.

V usage is TRBV27 and J usage is TRBJ1-4; 9 bases are shared with TRBD1. Germline V gene lookup returns CDR1 MNHEY and CDR2 SMNVEV (reference sequence). Unmatched junction bases numbered 4, after V lost 6 bases and J lost 8 bases. The CDR3 spans 13 residues. The DNA for the CDR3 is TGTGCCAGCAGACATACAGGGGGCGAAAAACTGTTTTTT. As protein: CASRHTGGEKLFF.

V is TRBV6-5 and J is TRBJ2-6; 7 bases agree with TRBD1. Trimming removed 2 bases from V and 0 bases from J; junction bases left unmatched: 13. The CDR3 is 20 residues long. Germline values: CDR1 MNHEY, CDR2 SVGAGI. CDR3 sequence reads: CASSYKGRGRQTSGANVLTF. The DNA of the CDR3 is TGTGCCAGCAGTTACAAGGGAAGGGGGCGTCAAACCTCTGGGGCCAACGTCCTGACTTTC.

This rearrangement joins TRBV7-2 to TRBJ1-1; weak D call: TRBD1 (6 bases). This CDR3 comprises 14 residues. CDR1 SGHTA and CDR2 FQGNSA come from the germline V gene. V lost 6 bases and J lost 0, with 11 bases in between. The CDR3: CASSRTALNTEAFF. DNA for the CDR3: TGTGCCAGCAGTAGGACAGCTTTGAACACTGAAGCTTTCTTT. The full variable domain, its missing parts supplied by reference TRBV7-2 and TRBJ1-1, is GAGVSQSPSNKVTEKGKDVELRCDPISGHTALYWYRQSLGQGLEFLIYFQGNSAPDKSGLPSDRFSAERTGGSVSTLTIQRTQQEDSAVYLCASSRTALNTEAFFGQGTRLTVV.

This clonotype occurred many times. This chain links TRBV5-1 with TRBJ1-1; TRBD1 is a possible D gene (6 bases). Germline lookup yields CDR1 SGHRS and CDR2 YFSETQ. V gave up 1 base and J gave up 0 bases, with 10 bases separating them. The CDR3 is 15 residues long. This chain's CDR3 is CASSLNRVMNTEAFF. The CDR3 DNA reads as TGCGCCAGCAGCTTGAACAGGGTCATGAACACTGAAGCTTTCTTT.

V gene TRBV6-1 combines with J gene TRBJ2-4; 7 positions match TRBD1. The length of the CDR3 is 14 residues. CDR1 is MNHNS, CDR2 SASEGT, per germline. V gave up 6 bases and J gave up 7 bases; unmatched junction bases: 9. CDR3 sequence: CASREATGSNIQYF. CDR3 in DNA: TGTGCCAGCAGGGAGGCGACAGGGTCCAACATTCAGTACTTC.